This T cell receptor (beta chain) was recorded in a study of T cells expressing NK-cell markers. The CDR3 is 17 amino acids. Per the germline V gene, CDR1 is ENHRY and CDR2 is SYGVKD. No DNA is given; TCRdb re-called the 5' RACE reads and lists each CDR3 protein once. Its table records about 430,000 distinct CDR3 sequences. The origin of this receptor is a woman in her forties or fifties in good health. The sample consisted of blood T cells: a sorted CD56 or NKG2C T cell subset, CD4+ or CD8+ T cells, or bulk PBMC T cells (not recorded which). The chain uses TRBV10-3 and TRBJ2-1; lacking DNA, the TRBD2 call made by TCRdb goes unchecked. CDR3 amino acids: CASTTMRVSSPDNEQFF.